Here is one T cell receptor beta chain with its context. Its antigen is currently unknown. The data stem from a study of OX40 agonist ivuxolimab in advanced cancers. Study-level background: Patient treatment consisted of intravenous ivuxolimab administration every 2 weeks at 0.01 to 10 mg/kg. Whole-study results and caveats: Antigen specificity of clonally expanded peripheral T cells was not established.

CDR1 and CDR2 from the germline V gene are SGHNT and YYREEE (reference sequence). Trimming cost V 0 bases and J 2 bases, with 8 bases left between them. There are 14 residues in the CDR3. The data were produced by immunoSEQ multiplex PCR, yet TCRdb's version contains in-frame clones alone and is incomplete. The sample shows tens of thousands of clones, 65% to 90% of them seen only once. The sequences come from CD4+ or CD8+ T cells sorted from blood, collected in a trial of the OX40 agonist ivuxolimab. V is TRBV5-4 and J is TRBJ2-5; TRBD1 is a possible D gene (6 bases). This receptor was taken from an adult with an advanced solid tumor such as melanoma, head and neck, liver or kidney cancer. CDR3 residues: CASSLGQGQETQYF. The CDR3 DNA reads as TGTGCCAGCAGCTTGGGGCAGGGGCAAGAGACCCAGTACTTC.